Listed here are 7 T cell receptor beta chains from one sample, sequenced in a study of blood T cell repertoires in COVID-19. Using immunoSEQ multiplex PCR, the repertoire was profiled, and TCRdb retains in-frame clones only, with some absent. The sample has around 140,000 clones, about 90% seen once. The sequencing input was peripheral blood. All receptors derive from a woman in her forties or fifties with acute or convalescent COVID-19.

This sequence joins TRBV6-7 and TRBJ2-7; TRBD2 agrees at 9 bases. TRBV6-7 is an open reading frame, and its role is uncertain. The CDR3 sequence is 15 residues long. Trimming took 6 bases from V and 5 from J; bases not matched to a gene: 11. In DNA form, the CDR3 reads TGTGCCAGCAGGTACGCGTGGTCTAGCGGGGACGAGCAGTACTTC. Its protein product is CASRYAWSSGDEQYF.

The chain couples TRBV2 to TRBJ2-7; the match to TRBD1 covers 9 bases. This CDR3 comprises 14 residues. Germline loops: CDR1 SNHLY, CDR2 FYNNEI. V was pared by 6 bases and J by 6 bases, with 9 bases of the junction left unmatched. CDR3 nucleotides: TGTGCCAGCAGGGGACAGGGACCAACGGCCGAGCAGTACTTC. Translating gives CASRGQGPTAEQYF.

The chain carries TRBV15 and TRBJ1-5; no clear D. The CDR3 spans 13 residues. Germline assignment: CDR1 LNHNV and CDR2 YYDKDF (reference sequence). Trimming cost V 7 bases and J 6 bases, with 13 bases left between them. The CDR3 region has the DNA TGTGCCACCAACCCGATAGGAGGTCAGCCCCAGCATTTT. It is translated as CATNPIGGQPQHF.

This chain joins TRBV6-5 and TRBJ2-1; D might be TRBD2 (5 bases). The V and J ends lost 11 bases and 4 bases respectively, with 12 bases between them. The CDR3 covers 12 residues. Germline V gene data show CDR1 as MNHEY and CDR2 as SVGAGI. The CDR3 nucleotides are TGTGCCGTTGAGGGCGGGTACAATGAGCAGTTCTTC. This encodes CAVEGGYNEQFF.

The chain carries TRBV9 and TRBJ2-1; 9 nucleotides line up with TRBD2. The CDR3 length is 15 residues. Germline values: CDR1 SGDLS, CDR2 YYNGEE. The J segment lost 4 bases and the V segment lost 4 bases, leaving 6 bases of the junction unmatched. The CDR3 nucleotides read TGTGCCAGCAGCCCCGTGAGCGGGGGGTACAATGAGCAGTTCTTC. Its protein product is CASSPVSGGYNEQFF.

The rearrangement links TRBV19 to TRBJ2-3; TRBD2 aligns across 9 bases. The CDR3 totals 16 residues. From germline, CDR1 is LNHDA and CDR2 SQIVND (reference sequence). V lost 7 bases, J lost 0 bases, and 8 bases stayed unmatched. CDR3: CASKENSGGSTDTQYF. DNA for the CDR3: TGTGCCAGTAAGGAGAATAGCGGGGGAAGCACAGATACGCAGTATTTT.

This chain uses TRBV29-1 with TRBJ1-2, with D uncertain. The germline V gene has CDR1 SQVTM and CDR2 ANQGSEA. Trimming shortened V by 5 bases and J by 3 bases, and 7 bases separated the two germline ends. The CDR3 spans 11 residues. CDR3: CSVLAHYGYTF. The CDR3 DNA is TGCAGCGTTCTGGCTCACTATGGCTACACCTTC.